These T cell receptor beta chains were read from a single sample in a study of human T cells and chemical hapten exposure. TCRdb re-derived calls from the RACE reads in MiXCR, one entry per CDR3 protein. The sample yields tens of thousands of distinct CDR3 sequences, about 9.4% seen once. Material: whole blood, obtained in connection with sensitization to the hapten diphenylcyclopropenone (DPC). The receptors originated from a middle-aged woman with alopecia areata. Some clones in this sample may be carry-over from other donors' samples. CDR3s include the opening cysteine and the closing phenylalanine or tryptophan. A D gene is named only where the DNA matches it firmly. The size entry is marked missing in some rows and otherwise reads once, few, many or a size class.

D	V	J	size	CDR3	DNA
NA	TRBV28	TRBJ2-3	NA	CASSLDGFQDTQYF	TGTGCCAGCAGTTTAGATGGCTTCCAGGATACGCAGTATTTT
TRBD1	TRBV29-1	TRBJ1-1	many	CSARYGTGPTEAFF	TGCAGCGCCCGCTACGGGACAGGGCCTACTGAAGCTTTCTTT
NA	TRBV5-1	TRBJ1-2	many	CASSLEGSYGYTF	TGCGCCAGCAGCTTGGAGGGGAGCTATGGCTACACCTTC
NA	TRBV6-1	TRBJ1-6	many	CASSGVGTTTSPLHF	TGTGCCAGCAGTGGGGTAGGGACCACAACTTCACCCCTCCACTTT
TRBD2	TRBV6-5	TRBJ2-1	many	CASSASGASYNEQFF	TGTGCCAGCAGCGCGAGCGGGGCCTCCTACAATGAGCAGTTCTTC
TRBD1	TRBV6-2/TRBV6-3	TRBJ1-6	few	CASSSTGQGSSPLHF	TGTGCCAGCAGTTCCACGGGACAGGGAAGTTCACCCCTCCACTTT
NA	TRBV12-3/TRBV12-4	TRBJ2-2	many	CASSLVLPGPTGELFF	TGTGCCAGCAGTTTAGTCTTACCAGGGCCAACCGGGGAGCTGTTTTTT
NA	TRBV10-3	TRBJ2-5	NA	CAISYRVQETQYF	TGTGCCATCAGTTACAGGGTCCAAGAGACCCAGTACTTC
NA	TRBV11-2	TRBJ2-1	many	CASSLDRPTIGTYNEQFF	TGTGCCAGCAGCTTAGATCGTCCGACAATAGGCACCTACAATGAGCAGTTCTTC
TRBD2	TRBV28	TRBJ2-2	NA	CASPPSGGALNTGELFF	TGTGCCAGCCCTCCTAGCGGGGGGGCCCTGAACACCGGGGAGCTGTTTTTT
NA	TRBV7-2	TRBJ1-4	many	CASSPSRVTEKLFF	TGTGCCAGCAGCCCCAGCCGGGTCACTGAAAAACTGTTTTTT
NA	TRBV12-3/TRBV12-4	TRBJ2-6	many	CASSQASGANVLTF	TGTGCCAGCAGTCAGGCCTCTGGGGCCAACGTCCTGACTTTC
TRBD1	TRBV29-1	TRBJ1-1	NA	CSAGTGGAAEAFF	TGCAGCGCGGGGACAGGGGGCGCGGCTGAAGCTTTCTTT
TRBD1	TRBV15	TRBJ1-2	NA	CATSLNRGLAYGYTF	TGTGCCACCAGCCTTAACAGGGGGCTCGCCTATGGCTACACCTTC
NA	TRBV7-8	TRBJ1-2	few	CASSLEFDHVYGYTF	TGTGCCAGCAGCTTAGAATTTGACCACGTTTATGGCTACACCTTC
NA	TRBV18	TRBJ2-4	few	CASSRDGSKNIQYF	TGTGCCAGCTCACGGGACGGAAGCAAAAACATTCAGTACTTC
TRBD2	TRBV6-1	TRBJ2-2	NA	CASISQRGYTGELFF	TGTGCCAGCATATCTCAGCGGGGGTACACCGGGGAGCTGTTTTTT
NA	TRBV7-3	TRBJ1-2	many	CASSLGYNYGYTF	TGTGCCAGCAGCTTGGGGTATAACTATGGCTACACCTTC
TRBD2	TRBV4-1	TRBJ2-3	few	CASSQIGLAGGTDTQYF	TGCGCCAGCAGCCAGATAGGACTAGCCGGCGGCACAGATACGCAGTATTTT
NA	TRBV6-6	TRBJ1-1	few	CASSFRSGAAHTEAFF	TGTGCCAGCAGTTTTCGATCGGGGGCCGCGCACACTGAAGCTTTCTTT
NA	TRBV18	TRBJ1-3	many	CASSDGDELSGNTIYF	TGTGCCAGCTCAGACGGGGATGAGCTTAGTGGAAACACCATATATTTT
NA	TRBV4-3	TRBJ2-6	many	CASSQDTWRSSGANVLTF	TGCGCCAGCAGCCAAGATACTTGGCGGAGCTCTGGGGCCAACGTCCTGACTTTC
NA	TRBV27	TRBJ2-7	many	CASSLDVQRSSYEQYF	TGTGCCAGCAGTTTAGATGTGCAACGGTCCTCCTACGAGCAGTACTTC
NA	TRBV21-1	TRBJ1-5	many	CASSKYLGRLYSNQPQHF	TGTGCCAGCAGCAAATATTTAGGGCGGTTATATAGCAATCAGCCCCAGCATTTT
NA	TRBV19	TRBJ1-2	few	CASNPVRGYGYTF	TGTGCCAGTAACCCGGTCCGGGGGTATGGCTACACCTTC
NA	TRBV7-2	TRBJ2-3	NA	CASSREADTQYF	TGTGCCAGCAGCCGAGAGGCCGATACGCAGTATTTT
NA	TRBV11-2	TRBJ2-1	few	CASSLEGFGEQFF	TGTGCCAGCAGCTTGGAGGGTTTCGGGGAGCAGTTCTTC
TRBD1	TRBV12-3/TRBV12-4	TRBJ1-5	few	CASSHSGTGPNQPQHF	TGTGCCAGCAGTCACTCCGGGACAGGGCCTAATCAGCCCCAGCATTTT
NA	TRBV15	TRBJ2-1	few	CATSRDRDSSYNEQFF	TGTGCCACCAGCAGAGATCGAGACAGCTCCTACAATGAGCAGTTCTTC
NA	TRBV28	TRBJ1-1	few	CASSFPGWVAEAFF	TGTGCCAGCAGTTTCCCGGGGTGGGTGGCTGAAGCTTTCTTT
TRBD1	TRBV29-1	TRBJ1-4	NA	CSVGSADRVIF	TGCAGCGTTGGTTCAGCAGACAGGGTGATTTTT
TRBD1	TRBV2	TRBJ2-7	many	CASSEDPGQGASYEQYF	TGTGCCAGCAGTGAAGATCCGGGACAGGGGGCGTCCTACGAGCAGTACTTC
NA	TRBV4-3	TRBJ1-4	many	CASSQGMAVNEKLFF	TGCGCCAGCAGCCAAGGGATGGCGGTAAATGAAAAACTGTTTTTT
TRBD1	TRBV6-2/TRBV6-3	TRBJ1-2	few	CASSEDRGHGYTF	TGTGCCAGCAGTGAAGACAGGGGGCATGGCTACACCTTC
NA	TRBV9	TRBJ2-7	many	CASSVWGTDEQYF	TGTGCCAGCAGCGTGTGGGGAACGGACGAGCAGTACTTC
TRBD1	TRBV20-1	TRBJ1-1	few	CSARQGSEAFF	TGCAGTGCTCGACAGGGTTCTGAAGCTTTCTTT
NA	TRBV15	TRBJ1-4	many	CATSRGGDVNEKLFF	TGTGCCACCAGCAGAGGGGGGGACGTCAATGAAAAACTGTTTTTT
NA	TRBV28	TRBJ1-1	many	CASSLWKGLGATEAFF	TGTGCCAGCAGTTTATGGAAGGGGTTAGGGGCCACTGAAGCTTTCTTT
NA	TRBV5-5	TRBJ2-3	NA	CASSLAVVDTQYF	TGTGCCAGCAGCTTGGCCGTGGTCGATACGCAGTATTTT
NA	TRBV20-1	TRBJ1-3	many	CSARDERYSGNTIYF	TGCAGTGCTAGAGATGAACGGTACTCTGGAAACACCATATATTTT
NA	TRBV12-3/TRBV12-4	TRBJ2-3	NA	CASSFWGAGDTQYF	TGTGCCAGCAGTTTCTGGGGGGCGGGAGATACGCAGTATTTT
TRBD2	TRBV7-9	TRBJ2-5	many	CASSPRLAGGLEETQYF	TGTGCCAGCAGCCCGAGACTAGCGGGGGGCCTAGAAGAGACCCAGTACTTC
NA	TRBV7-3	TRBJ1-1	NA	CAREGKAFF	TGTGCCAGAGAGGGTAAAGCTTTCTTT
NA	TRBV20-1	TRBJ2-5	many	CSARDQETQYF	TGCAGTGCCAGGGACCAAGAGACCCAGTACTTC
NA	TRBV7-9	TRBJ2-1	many	CASSLTAGFVQFF	TGTGCCAGCAGCCTAACGGCGGGTTTTGTGCAGTTCTTC
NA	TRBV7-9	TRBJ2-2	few	CASSSRGGADNTGELFF	TGTGCCAGCAGTTCGAGAGGTGGCGCAGATAACACCGGGGAGCTGTTTTTT
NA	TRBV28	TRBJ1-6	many	CASSLGLLNSPLHF	TGTGCCAGCAGTTTGGGCCTCTTGAATTCACCCCTCCACTTT
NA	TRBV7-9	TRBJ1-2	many	CASSYEWSNYGYTF	TGTGCCAGCAGCTATGAGTGGTCTAACTATGGCTACACCTTC
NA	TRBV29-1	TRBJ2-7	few	CSVGSGGAYEQYF	TGCAGCGTTGGGTCGGGGGGCGCCTACGAGCAGTACTTC
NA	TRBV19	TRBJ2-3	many	CASSIRGAGGTDTQYF	TGTGCCAGTAGTATCCGAGGGGCAGGAGGCACAGATACGCAGTATTTT
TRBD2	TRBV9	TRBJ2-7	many	CASSVGGLAGYEQYF	TGTGCCAGCAGCGTAGGTGGACTAGCGGGCTACGAGCAGTACTTC